The 10 T cell receptor beta chains below come from one sample, sequenced in a study of T cell changes during pregnancy in multiple sclerosis (dated by TCRdb to between 2019 and 2020). The method was the immunoSEQ multiplex PCR assay. This immuneACCESS table, as held by TCRdb, lists in-frame sequences with V and J called but not all clones. Of the missing ones, under half trace to an unresolved V gene in checked studies; the others have no known cause. The sample table lists some 38,000 clones, about 90% of them with a count of one. The ten largest clones capture under 0.75% of the sample. The source material was CD4+ T cells from peripheral blood mononuclear cells, sampled in the second trimester of pregnancy. The receptors here all came from a female donor in good health, enrolled as a control in a pregnancy study.

This sequence joins TRBV2 and TRBJ2-3; 7 bases align to TRBD2. The CDR3 covers 14 residues. Per germline, CDR1 SNHLY and CDR2 FYNNEI. Losses at the gene ends were 6 bases for V and 2 bases for J; bases not matched to a gene: 5. The CDR3 bases are TGTGCCAGCAGACGGCGGGGGACCACAGATACGCAGTATTTT. It specifies CASRRRGTTDTQYF.

To note about this clone: At one boundary the junction diverges from the germline segment, which might be a read error. Other DNA sequences in this specimen translate into the identical CDR3. DNA for the CDR3: TGCGCCAGCAGCTTAGACCCAGGCCCTAATTCACCCCTCCACTTT. Translating it yields CASSLDPGPNSPLHF. This chain connects TRBV7-2 to TRBJ1-6; D is undetermined. This CDR3 has 15 residues. Germline values: CDR1 SGHTA, CDR2 FQGNSA.

The chain uses TRBV2 and TRBJ2-5; D not certain. Germline CDR1 and CDR2: SNHLY and FYNNEI. The CDR3 is made up of 12 amino acids. V dropped 2 bases and J dropped 5 bases, with 6 bases sitting between them. CDR3 amino acids: CASSEIRETQYF. In DNA form, the CDR3 reads TGTGCCAGCAGTGAAATCCGGGAGACCCAGTACTTC.

The chain joins TRBV21-1 to TRBJ1-1; the D call TRBD1 from the table was never checked on the DNA. TRBV21-1 has pseudogene status. This CDR3 has 15 amino acids. CDR3 DNA sequence: TGTGCCAGCAGCAAAGTGGGACAGTTGAACACTGAAGCTTTCTTT. Protein sequence: CASSKVGQLNTEAFF.

V usage is TRBV4-1 and J usage is TRBJ1-3; D remains unclear. The CDR3 has 15 amino acids. CDR1 and CDR2 (germline): MGHRA, YSYEKL. Trimming left V 1 base short and J 0 bases short, with 7 bases between. CDR3 nucleotide sequence: TGCGCCAGCAGCCAAGGGCAGAACTCTGGAAACACCATATATTTT. Encoded protein: CASSQGQNSGNTIYF.

The CDR3 DNA follows: TGTGCCAGCTCACCACCTAGGGGGGGCCGTGGCGAGCAGTACTTC. Protein sequence: CASSPPRGGRGEQYF. V and J are TRBV18 and TRBJ2-7, with D maybe TRBD2 (7 bases). Germline assignment: CDR1 KGHSH and CDR2 LQKENI. Trimming removed 0 bases at V and 6 bases at J, with 15 bases between. This CDR3 spans 15 amino acids.

This rearrangement joins TRBV19 to TRBJ1-5; D gene ambiguous. The CDR3 contains 13 residues. Trimming cost V 3 bases and J 6 bases, with 9 bases left between them. The germline CDR1 and CDR2 sequences are LNHDA and SQIVND (reference sequence). This chain's CDR3 is CASSIEGGQPQHF. CDR3 sequence (DNA): TGTGCCAGTAGTATTGAGGGTGGTCAGCCCCAGCATTTT.

The chain carries TRBV5-5 and TRBJ2-5; TRBD2 aligns across 13 bases. The trim removed 4 bases at V and 6 bases at J, leaving 3 bases unmatched. Germline V gene lookup returns CDR1 SGHKS and CDR2 YYEKEE (reference sequence). The CDR3 covers 14 residues. The CDR3 protein is CASSRTSGGKTQYF. Written as DNA, the CDR3 is TGTGCCAGCAGCCGGACTAGCGGGGGAAAGACCCAGTACTTC.

The V and J genes are TRBV19 and TRBJ1-2; weak D call: TRBD1 (6 bases). Trimming shortened V by 7 bases and J by 0 bases, and 9 bases separated the two germline ends. The CDR3 spans 13 residues. The V gene's germline CDR1 is LNHDA and CDR2 SQIVND (reference sequence). The CDR3 nucleotides are TGTGCCAGTAAGGACAGCCCTAACTATGGCTACACCTTC. It yields the protein CASKDSPNYGYTF.

The chain has TRBV18 and TRBJ2-7; the D gene is possibly TRBD1 (5 bases). The CDR3 runs 14 residues. Germline V gives CDR1 KGHSH, CDR2 LQKENI. Trimming removed 3 bases from V and 7 bases from J, with 16 bases in between. CDR3 DNA: TGTGCCAGCTCACCGGACAAGGGTGTACGTGAGCAGTACTTC. This codes for CASSPDKGVREQYF.